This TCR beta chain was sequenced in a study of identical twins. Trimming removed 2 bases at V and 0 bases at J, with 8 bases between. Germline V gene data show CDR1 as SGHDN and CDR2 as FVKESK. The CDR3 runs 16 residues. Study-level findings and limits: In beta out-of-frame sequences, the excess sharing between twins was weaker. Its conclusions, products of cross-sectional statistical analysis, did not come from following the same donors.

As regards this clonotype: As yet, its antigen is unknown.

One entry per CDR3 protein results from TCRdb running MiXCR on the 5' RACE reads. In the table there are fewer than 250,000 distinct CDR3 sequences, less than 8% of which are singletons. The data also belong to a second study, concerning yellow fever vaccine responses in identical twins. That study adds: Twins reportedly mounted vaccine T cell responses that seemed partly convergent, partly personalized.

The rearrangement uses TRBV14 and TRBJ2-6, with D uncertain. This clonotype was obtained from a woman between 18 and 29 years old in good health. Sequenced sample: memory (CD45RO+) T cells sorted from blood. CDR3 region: CASSQKQSSGANVLTF. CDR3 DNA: TGTGCCAGCAGCCAAAAACAGAGCTCTGGGGCCAACGTCCTGACTTTC.